Each of the 8 T cell receptor beta chains below was sequenced from the same sample in a study of blood T cell repertoires in COVID-19. Profiled with immunoSEQ multiplex PCR; TCRdb holds only in-frame clones, not every one. The sample shows under 200,000 clones, approximately 90% of them seen only once. What was sequenced was peripheral blood. All receptors derive from a man between 18 and 29 years old with active or convalescent COVID-19.

The J gene is TRBJ1-2, the V gene TRBV5-1, with 7 bases identical to TRBD1. The junction had 6 bases not matched to a gene; V was cut back by 3 bases and J by 4 bases. Germline loops: CDR1 SGHRS, CDR2 YFSETQ. This CDR3 spans 14 amino acids. The CDR3 nucleotides read TGCGCCAGCAGCTCCCCGGGACAGAGCTATGGCTACACCTTC. As protein: CASSSPGQSYGYTF.

This chain joins TRBV19 and TRBJ1-1; possibly TRBD1 for D (5 bases). Germline-derived CDR1 and CDR2 are LNHDA and SQIVND (reference sequence). The V end was cut by 5 bases, the J end by 3 bases, with 13 bases between. CDR3 size: 14 residues. The CDR3 sequence: CASSLAGPYTEAFF. CDR3 nucleotide sequence: TGTGCCAGTAGTTTGGCGGGGCCCTACACTGAAGCTTTCTTT.

The chain combines TRBV5-1 with TRBJ1-3; the D gene is possibly TRBD1 (5 bases). The CDR3 is 15 residues long. V gave up 2 bases and J gave up 7 bases, with 16 bases separating them. CDR1 and CDR2 (germline): SGHRS, YFSETQ. As DNA, the CDR3 is TGCGCCAGCAGCTTAGAAAGGGGTATCCGCAACACCATATATTTT. Translating gives CASSLERGIRNTIYF.

This chain uses TRBV29-1 with TRBJ2-1; TRBD2 matches 16 bases. This CDR3 region has 17 residues. V gave up 7 bases and J gave up 0 bases; unmatched junction bases: 6. CDR1 is SQVTM, CDR2 ANQGSEA, per germline. The CDR3 protein is CSAGTSGRGNSYNEQFF. Here the CDR3 DNA reads TGCAGCGCCGGGACTAGCGGGAGGGGAAACTCCTACAATGAGCAGTTCTTC.

This chain uses TRBV5-1 with TRBJ2-3, with 7 bases aligning to TRBD2. Germline CDR1 is SGHRS and CDR2 is YFSETQ. The J segment lost 5 bases and the V segment lost 2 bases, leaving 8 bases of the junction unmatched. The CDR3 covers 15 residues. The CDR3 sequence: CASSFSSGPGDTQYF. CDR3 DNA: TGCGCCAGCAGCTTCTCTAGCGGTCCTGGAGATACGCAGTATTTT.

The CDR3, as DNA: TGTGCCAGCAGCCTCGGGACATTTAATGAAAAACTGTTTTTT. As protein: CASSLGTFNEKLFF. The chain couples TRBV11-2 to TRBJ1-4, with a possible D match to TRBD1 (6 bases). The CDR3 has 14 residues. Trimming pared 5 bases from V and 4 bases from J, leaving 11 bases between. The germline CDR1 and CDR2 sequences are SGHAT and FQNNGV. Full variable domain (rest looked up from reference TRBV11-2 and TRBJ1-4): EAGVAQSPRYKIIEKRQSVAFWCNPISGHATLYWYQQILGQGPKLLIQFQNNGVVDDSQLPKDRFSAERLKGVDSTLKIQPAKLEDSAVYLCASSLGTFNEKLFFGSGTQLSVL.

On this clone: An end of the junction does not agree with germline; a read error may underlie this. The rearrangement joins TRBV13 to TRBJ2-7; D possibly corresponds to TRBD1 (5 bases). This CDR3 comprises 11 residues. Germline values: CDR1 PRHDT, CDR2 FYEKMQ (reference sequence). CDR3 sequence: CASSLARVRHF. CDR3 bases: TGTGCCAGCAGCTTAGCCAGGGTTCGGCACTTC.

There are a few counts of this clone. The V call is TRBV7-2, the J call TRBJ1-5; D remains unclear. This CDR3 has 15 residues. Germline V gene data show CDR1 as SGHTA and CDR2 as FQGNSA. V lost 6 bases and J lost 1, with 13 bases in between. In DNA form, the CDR3 reads TGTGCCAGCAGTCTCCACGGTGTAAGCAATCAGCCCCAGCATTTT. It translates to CASSLHGVSNQPQHF.